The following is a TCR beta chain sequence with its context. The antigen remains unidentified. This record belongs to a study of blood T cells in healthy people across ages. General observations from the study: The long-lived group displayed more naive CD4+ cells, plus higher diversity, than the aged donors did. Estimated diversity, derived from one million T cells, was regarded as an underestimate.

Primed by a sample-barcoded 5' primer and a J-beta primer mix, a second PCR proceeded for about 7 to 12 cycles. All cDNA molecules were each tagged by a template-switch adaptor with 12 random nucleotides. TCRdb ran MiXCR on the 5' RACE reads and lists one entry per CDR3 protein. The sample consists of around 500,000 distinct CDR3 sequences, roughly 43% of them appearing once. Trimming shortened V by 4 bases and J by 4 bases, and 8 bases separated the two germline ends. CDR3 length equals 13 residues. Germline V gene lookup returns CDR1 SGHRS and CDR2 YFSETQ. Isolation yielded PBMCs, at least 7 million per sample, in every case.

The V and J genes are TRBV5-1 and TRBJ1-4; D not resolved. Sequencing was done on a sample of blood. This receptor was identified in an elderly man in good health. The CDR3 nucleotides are TGCGCCAGCAGCCGCCAAGTTAATGAAAAACTGTTTTTT. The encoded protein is CASSRQVNEKLFF.